The 27 T cell receptor beta chains in this list originate from one sample, sequenced in a study of early T cells in non-severe SARS-CoV-2 infection. Each CDR3 protein is one row after TCRdb ran MiXCR on the 5' RACE reads. Of around 67,000 distinct CDR3 sequences in the sample, roughly 11% are singletons; the top ten hold 3.5% to 4%. Specimen: whole blood. Receptor source: an adult who was a healthcare worker with PCR-confirmed SARS-CoV-2 infection or an uninfected control (not recorded which).

The table lists this clonotype with many counts. The rearrangement links TRBV4-1 to TRBJ2-1, with 7 bases aligning to TRBD2. Trimming removed 1 base from V and 9 bases from J; junction bases left unmatched: 6. Per germline, CDR1 MGHRA and CDR2 YSYEKL. The CDR3 covers 14 residues. CDR3 DNA: TGCGCCAGCAGCCAAGGCTTGAGGGAGGGTGAGCAGTTCTTC. It is translated as CASSQGLREGEQFF.

This clonotype was counted ten times or more. The chain recombines TRBV7-9 with TRBJ1-2; 11 positions agree with TRBD1. The V gene's germline CDR1 is SEHNR and CDR2 FQNEAQ (reference sequence). The CDR3 is made up of 12 amino acids. Trimming removed 8 bases from V and 4 bases from J; junction bases left unmatched: 0. CDR3 in amino acids: CASGQGAYGYTF. The CDR3 nucleotides are TGTGCCAGCGGACAGGGGGCCTATGGCTACACCTTC. The variable domain in full, completed from reference TRBV7-9 and TRBJ1-2, reads DTGVSQNPRHKITKRGQNVTFRCDPISEHNRLYWYRQTLGQGPEFLTYFQNEAQLEKSRLLSDRFSAERPKGSFSTLEIQRTEQGDSAMYLCASGQGAYGYTFGSGTRLTVV.

The chain uses TRBV5-5 and TRBJ2-7, with a tentative D call TRBD1 (5 bases). CDR3 length: 14 amino acids. V lost 0 bases to trimming and J lost 2 bases, with 9 bases between them. CDR1 is SGHKS and CDR2 is YYEKEE in the germline V gene (reference sequence). The CDR3 reads CASSLVTQAYEQYF. The CDR3 DNA reads TGTGCCAGCAGCTTGGTAACACAGGCCTACGAGCAGTACTTC.

The genes are TRBV7-8 and TRBJ2-3, with D maybe TRBD2 (6 bases). The CDR3 totals 15 residues. V lost 6 bases to trimming and J lost 2 bases, with 15 bases between them. Germline loops: CDR1 SGHVS, CDR2 FQNEAQ. The CDR3: CASRGGEGNTDTQYF. CDR3 DNA sequence: TGTGCCAGCAGGGGGGGAGAGGGAAACACAGATACGCAGTATTTT.

The sample holds many counts of this clonotype. The V gene is TRBV29-1, the J gene TRBJ2-3, with D possibly TRBD1 on 6 matching bases. Germline V gene sequence: CDR1 SQVTM, CDR2 ANQGSEA. The CDR3 length is 15 residues. V was shortened by 3 bases and J by 1 base, with 14 bases between the two germline ends. CDR3 coding DNA: TGCAGCGTTGAGGGGGCCGAGGTTGGCACAGATACGCAGTATTTT. The encoded protein is CSVEGAEVGTDTQYF.

This clonotype was seen a handful of times. The chain couples TRBV5-1 to TRBJ1-5; maybe TRBD1 (6 bases). The CDR3 contains 15 residues. Looked up from germline, CDR1 is SGHRS and CDR2 is YFSETQ. The germline V and J ends were trimmed by 1 base and 0 bases, with 8 bases remaining between them. The CDR3 DNA sequence: TGCGCCAGCAGCTTGACAGGGATTAGCAATCAGCCCCAGCATTTT. Protein product: CASSLTGISNQPQHF.

This clonotype appeared a few times. The CDR3 is CASSPGVTGYTF. The CDR3 DNA sequence: TGTGCCAGCAGTCCCGGGGTGACAGGCTACACCTTC. V usage is TRBV12-3 or TRBV12-4 and J usage is TRBJ1-2; D unclear. Trimming cost V 5 bases and J 8 bases, with 12 bases left between them. CDR3 length equals 12 residues.

The CDR3 loop reads CASSQCVRGRGSTDTQYF. The CDR3 DNA follows: TGTGCCAGCAGCCAGTGCGTCCGCGGGAGGGGTAGCACAGATACGCAGTATTTT. The chain recombines TRBV3-1 with TRBJ2-3, with 9 positions matching TRBD2. The J segment lost 0 bases and the V segment lost 3 bases, leaving 10 bases of the junction unmatched. CDR1 LGHDT and CDR2 YNNKEL come from the germline V gene (reference sequence). CDR3 size: 18 residues.

The DNA for the CDR3 is TGTGCCAGCAGCATCGGACTAGCGGGACCCCTCTGGGATACGCAGTATTTT. Amino acid sequence: CASSIGLAGPLWDTQYF. The V gene is TRBV5-4, the J gene TRBJ2-3; 12 nucleotides agree with TRBD2. CDR1 is SGHNT, CDR2 YYREEE, per germline (reference sequence). There are 17 residues in the CDR3. Unmatched junction bases numbered 12, after V lost 4 bases and J lost 6 bases.

The chain carries TRBV7-3 and TRBJ2-1, with D possibly matching TRBD2 (6 bases). The length of the CDR3 is 14 residues. Trimming shortened V by 6 bases and J by 4 bases, and 13 bases separated the two germline ends. The germline CDR1 and CDR2 sequences are SGHTA and FQGTGA. CDR3 sequence reads: CASSSAGTYNEQFF. The CDR3 DNA reads TGTGCCAGCAGTTCCGCGGGGACTTACAATGAGCAGTTCTTC.

This clonotype occurred a few times. This rearrangement joins TRBV10-3 to TRBJ2-3, with D perhaps matching TRBD1 or TRBD2 (5 bases each). The CDR3 extends over 17 amino acids. The germline V and J ends were trimmed by 0 bases and 3 bases, with 16 bases remaining between them. The germline gives CDR1 ENHRY, CDR2 SYGVKD. As DNA, the CDR3 is TGTGCCATCAGTGAGTCGGGACGCTACTCCATAACAGATACGCAGTATTTT. Residues: CAISESGRYSITDTQYF.

This clonotype showed up many times. The V and J genes are TRBV7-2 and TRBJ2-3; a possible D gene is TRBD2 (5 bases). Trimming cost V 5 bases and J 4 bases, with 22 bases left between them. This CDR3 is 17 amino acids long. Germline V gene lookup returns CDR1 SGHTA and CDR2 FQGNSA. The CDR3 region has the DNA TGTGCCAGCAGCGCAACCCCGGAGGCTAAAAGTCCAGATACGCAGTATTTT. It specifies CASSATPEAKSPDTQYF.

This clonotype has more than one count but fewer than ten. V is TRBV7-9 and J is TRBJ2-2; a possible D gene is TRBD2 (5 bases). The CDR3 contains 14 residues. Germline V CDR1 and CDR2: SEHNR, FQNEAQ (reference sequence). Trimming stripped 4 bases from V and 7 bases from J, with 13 bases between. The CDR3 protein is CASSSPRAGGELFF. The DNA of the CDR3 is TGTGCCAGCAGCTCTCCTAGGGCGGGCGGGGAGCTGTTTTTT.

The sample holds a few counts of this clonotype. This chain links TRBV28 with TRBJ2-7, with D uncertain. Germline V lookup: CDR1 MDHEN, CDR2 SYDVKM. The CDR3 has 15 residues. V was shortened by 2 bases and J by 4 bases, with 15 bases between the two germline ends. CDR3 nucleotides: TGTGCCAGCAGTTTAGTTGGAAGGACCTCTTACGAGCAGTACTTC. Residues: CASSLVGRTSYEQYF.

This clonotype was seen many times. The genes are TRBV5-1 and TRBJ2-6; weak D call: TRBD1 (6 bases). Deletions cut 4 bases from V and 3 bases from J, with 17 bases between. CDR1 is SGHRS, CDR2 YFSETQ, per germline. There are 17 residues in the CDR3. CDR3 loop: CASSPDSFTIGANVLTF. The CDR3 DNA is TGCGCCAGCAGCCCGGACAGCTTTACAATTGGGGCCAACGTCCTGACTTTC.

This clonotype was recorded many times. The chain links TRBV29-1 to TRBJ1-2; maybe TRBD1 (5 bases). V was clipped by 3 bases and J by 4 bases, with 12 bases between them. The germline CDR1 and CDR2 sequences are SQVTM and ANQGSEA. The length of the CDR3 is 13 residues. The CDR3 region has the DNA TGCAGCGTTGACAGGGCGGCGAGCTATGGCTACACCTTC. Its translation: CSVDRAASYGYTF.

The V call is TRBV14, the J call TRBJ2-5; no definite D call. The CDR3 length is 14 residues. CDR1 and CDR2 (germline): SGHDN, FVKESK. Trimming left V 1 base short and J 1 base short, with 7 bases between. The CDR3 DNA sequence: TGTGCCAGCAGCCAAGGGATCCCCCAAGAGACCCAGTACTTC. Amino acid sequence: CASSQGIPQETQYF.

The chain couples TRBV7-9 to TRBJ1-4, with 7 bases matching TRBD1. CDR1 is SEHNR and CDR2 is FQNEAQ in the germline V gene (reference sequence). J was trimmed by 8 bases and V by 5 bases; bases with no gene match: 11. The CDR3 totals 15 residues. The CDR3 DNA is TGTGCCAGCAGCCCAGAGCGCAGGGGGAACGAAAAACTGTTTTTT. Translation gives CASSPERRGNEKLFF. The whole variable domain, remainder taken from reference TRBV7-9 and TRBJ1-4, is DTGVSQNPRHKITKRGQNVTFRCDPISEHNRLYWYRQTLGQGPEFLTYFQNEAQLEKSRLLSDRFSAERPKGSFSTLEIQRTEQGDSAMYLCASSPERRGNEKLFFGSGTQLSVL.

This clonotype was seen ten or more times. V gene TRBV24-1 combines with J gene TRBJ1-5; 7 bases match TRBD1. From germline, CDR1 is KGHDR and CDR2 SFDVKD. V lost 4 bases, J lost 0 bases, and 5 bases stayed unmatched. This CDR3 comprises 16 residues. The CDR3 DNA reads TGTGCCACCAGTGACGCCGGGACAGCTAGCAATCAGCCCCAGCATTTT. Protein sequence: CATSDAGTASNQPQHF.

The V and J genes are TRBV7-3 and TRBJ2-2, with a tentative D call TRBD1 (6 bases). Per the germline V gene, CDR1 is SGHTA and CDR2 is FQGTGA. The CDR3 length is 16 residues. The V end was cut by 4 bases, the J end by 1 base, with 13 bases between. The CDR3 protein is CASSSAGTKNTGELFF. The DNA for the CDR3 is TGTGCCAGCAGCTCAGCCGGGACAAAGAACACCGGGGAGCTGTTTTTT.

This clonotype turned up a few times. The J gene is TRBJ2-1, the V gene TRBV12-3 or TRBV12-4; D tentatively fits TRBD1 or TRBD2 (6 bases each). Trimming took off 6 bases at V and 8 bases at J, with 14 bases between the two ends. This CDR3 is 13 amino acids long. The CDR3 nucleotides read TGTGCCAGCAGGTCGGGGGCCGTGGATGAGCAGTTCTTC. Amino acids: CASRSGAVDEQFF.

The V gene is TRBV20-1, the J gene TRBJ2-4, with D perhaps matching TRBD1 (6 bases). This CDR3 region has 14 residues. V was clipped by 0 bases and J by 6 bases, with 12 bases between them. Germline V CDR1 and CDR2: DFQATT, SNEGSKA (reference sequence). The CDR3 nucleotides read TGCAGTGCTAGAGATCTGGGGGCGGGAAACATTCAGTACTTC. This translates into CSARDLGAGNIQYF.

This clonotype occurred a few times. The chain links TRBV7-8 to TRBJ2-7, with D possibly TRBD1 on 6 matching bases. The CDR3 has 15 residues. Trimming took off 5 bases at V and 2 bases at J, with 16 bases between the two ends. Per germline, CDR1 SGHVS and CDR2 FQNEAQ. The CDR3 DNA reads as TGTGCCAGCAGCCTCCGGGACACCATGGCCTACGAGCAGTACTTC. It specifies CASSLRDTMAYEQYF.

This clonotype came up many times. The chain uses TRBV5-4 and TRBJ2-5, with D maybe TRBD1 (5 bases). The germline gives CDR1 SGHNT, CDR2 YYREEE (reference sequence). This CDR3 contains 13 residues. V was trimmed by 6 bases and J by 5 bases, leaving 14 bases between them. The chain's CDR3 is CASTKDSRETQYF. The CDR3 nucleotides are TGTGCCAGCACCAAAGACAGCCGGGAGACCCAGTACTTC.

The sample holds many counts of this clonotype. The chain employs TRBV6-1 and TRBJ2-5, with D maybe TRBD1 (5 bases). The CDR3 is 14 residues long. CDR1 is MNHNS, CDR2 SASEGT, per germline. The ends were cut back, 6 bases at V and 1 base at J, with 12 bases in the middle. The CDR3 DNA reads as TGTGCCAGCAGCGTTGACAGATTCCAAGAGACCCAGTACTTC. Protein: CASSVDRFQETQYF.

The V call is TRBV9, the J call TRBJ1-2; tentatively, D is TRBD1 (5 bases). V lost 5 bases, J lost 2 bases, and 13 bases lay in between. This CDR3 is 14 amino acids long. Per germline, CDR1 SGDLS and CDR2 YYNGEE. CDR3 in amino acids: CASSAGRVNYGYTF. The CDR3 nucleotides are TGTGCCAGCAGTGCAGGGAGGGTAAACTATGGCTACACCTTC.

This clonotype showed up many times. The rearrangement uses TRBV7-9 and TRBJ2-7; D may be TRBD1 or TRBD2 (6 bases each). Per the germline V gene, CDR1 is SEHNR and CDR2 is FQNEAQ (reference sequence). V dropped 5 bases and J dropped 2 bases, with 16 bases sitting between them. The CDR3 consists of 15 residues. The CDR3 sequence: CASSPQGRGAYEQYF. In DNA form, the CDR3 reads TGTGCCAGCAGCCCCCAGGGGCGGGGCGCCTACGAGCAGTACTTC.